The 3 T cell receptor beta chains given below trace back to one sample, sequenced in a study of CD8+ T cells in alopecia areata. RNA was extracted and reverse transcribed into cDNA as the sequencing template. Using immunoSEQ multiplex PCR, the repertoire was profiled, and TCRdb retains in-frame clones only, with some absent. The sample has approximately 130,000 clones, about 50% seen once; the top ten hold roughly 10%. Sequenced: NKG2D-low CD8+ T cells sorted from blood. The receptors here all came from a human donor with alopecia areata.

Written as DNA, the CDR3 is TGTGCCAGCAGTTCAAATCTCTACGAGCAGTACTTC. Translated: CASSSNLYEQYF. This chain uses TRBV27 with TRBJ2-7, with D uncertain. V lost 4 bases, J lost 3 bases, and 7 bases lay in between. CDR1 and CDR2 (germline): MNHEY, SMNVEV (reference sequence). The CDR3 has 12 amino acids.

This chain uses TRBV29-1 with TRBJ1-1; no clear D. The CDR3 length is 13 residues. V was pared by 6 bases and J by 0 bases, with 11 bases between. Germline CDR1 is SQVTM and CDR2 is ANQGSEA. CDR3 sequence (DNA): TGCAGCGTCAACGACGGGCTGAACACTGAAGCTTTCTTT. Its protein product is CSVNDGLNTEAFF.

This chain links TRBV13 with TRBJ2-5; D is uncertain. V lost 5 bases and J lost 1, with 8 bases in between. The CDR3 consists of 13 residues. Looked up from germline, CDR1 is PRHDT and CDR2 is FYEKMQ (reference sequence). This chain's CDR3 is CASSLSSQETQYF. The CDR3 bases are TGTGCCAGCAGCCTTTCTAGCCAAGAGACCCAGTACTTC. Variable domain in full (rest from reference TRBV13 and TRBJ2-5): AAGVIQSPRHLIKEKRETATLKCYPIPRHDTVYWYQQGPGQDPQFLISFYEKMQSDKGSIPDRFSAQQFSDYHSELNMSSLELGDSALYFCASSLSSQETQYFGPGTRLLVL.